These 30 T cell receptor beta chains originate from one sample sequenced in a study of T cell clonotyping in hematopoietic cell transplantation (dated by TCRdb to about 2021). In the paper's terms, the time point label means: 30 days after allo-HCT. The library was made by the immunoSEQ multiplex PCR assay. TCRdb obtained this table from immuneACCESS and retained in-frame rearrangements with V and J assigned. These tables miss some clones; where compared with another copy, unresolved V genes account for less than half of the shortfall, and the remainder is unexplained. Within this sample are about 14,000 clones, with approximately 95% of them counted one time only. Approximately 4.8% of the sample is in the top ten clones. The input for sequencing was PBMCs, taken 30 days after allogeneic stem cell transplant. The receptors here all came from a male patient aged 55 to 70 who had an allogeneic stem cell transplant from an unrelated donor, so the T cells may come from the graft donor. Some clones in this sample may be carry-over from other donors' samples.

CDR3 amino acids: CASAQDRATTGNTIYF. CDR3 bases: TGCGCCAGCGCACAAGACAGGGCGACGACTGGAAACACCATATATTTT. V is TRBV4-1 and J is TRBJ1-3; 7 nucleotides agree with TRBD1. The CDR3 spans 16 residues. The germline CDR1 and CDR2 sequences are MGHRA and YSYEKL. V lost 8 bases to trimming and J lost 2 bases; unmatched junction nucleotides: 12.

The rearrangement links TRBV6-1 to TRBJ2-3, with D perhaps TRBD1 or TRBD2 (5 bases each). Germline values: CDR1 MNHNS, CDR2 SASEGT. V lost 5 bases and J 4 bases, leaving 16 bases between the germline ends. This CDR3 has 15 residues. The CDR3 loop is CASSSEVGEPDTQYF. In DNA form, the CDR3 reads TGTGCCAGCAGTTCCGAGGTGGGGGAGCCAGATACGCAGTATTTT.

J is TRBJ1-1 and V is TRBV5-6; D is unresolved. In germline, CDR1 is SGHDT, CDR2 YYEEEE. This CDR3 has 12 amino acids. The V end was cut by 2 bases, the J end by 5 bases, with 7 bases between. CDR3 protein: CASSLSPTEAFF. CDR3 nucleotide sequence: TGTGCCAGCAGCTTAAGTCCAACTGAAGCTTTCTTT.

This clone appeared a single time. CDR3 sequence (DNA): TGCGCCAGCAGCCAAGCATTAGGCAGGGGTGCTGAAGCTTTCTTT. Residues: CASSQALGRGAEAFF. The gene calls are TRBV4-3 and TRBJ1-1, with a possible D match to TRBD1 (6 bases). Deletions cut 1 base from V and 6 bases from J, with 15 bases between. The CDR3 consists of 15 residues. Germline V gene data show CDR1 as LGHNA and CDR2 as YSLEER.

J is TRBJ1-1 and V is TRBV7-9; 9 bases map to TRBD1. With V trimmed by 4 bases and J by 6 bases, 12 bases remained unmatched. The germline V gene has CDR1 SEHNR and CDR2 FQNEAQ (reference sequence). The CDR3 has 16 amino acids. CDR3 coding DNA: TGTGCCAGCAGCTCCAGACAACAGGGGGCGGAGGCTGAAGCTTTCTTT. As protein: CASSSRQQGAEAEAFF.

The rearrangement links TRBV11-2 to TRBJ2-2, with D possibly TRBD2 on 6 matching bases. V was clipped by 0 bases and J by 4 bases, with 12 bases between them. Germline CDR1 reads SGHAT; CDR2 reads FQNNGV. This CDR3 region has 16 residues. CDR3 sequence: CASSLEPGEATGELFF. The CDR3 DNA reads TGTGCCAGCAGCTTAGAACCGGGGGAGGCCACCGGGGAGCTGTTTTTT.

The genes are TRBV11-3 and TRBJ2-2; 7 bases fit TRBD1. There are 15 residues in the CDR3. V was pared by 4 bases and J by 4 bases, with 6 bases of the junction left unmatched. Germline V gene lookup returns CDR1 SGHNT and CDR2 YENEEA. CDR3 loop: CASSSFGDSTGELFF. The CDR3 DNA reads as TGTGCCAGCAGCTCGTTTGGGGACAGCACCGGGGAGCTGTTTTTT.

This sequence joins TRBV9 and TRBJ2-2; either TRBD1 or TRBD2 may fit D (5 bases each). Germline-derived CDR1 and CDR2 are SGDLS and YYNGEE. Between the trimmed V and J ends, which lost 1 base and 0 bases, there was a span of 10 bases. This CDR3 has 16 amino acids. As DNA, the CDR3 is TGTGCCAGCAGCGTAAGGGGAGACTCGAACACCGGGGAGCTGTTTTTT. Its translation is CASSVRGDSNTGELFF.

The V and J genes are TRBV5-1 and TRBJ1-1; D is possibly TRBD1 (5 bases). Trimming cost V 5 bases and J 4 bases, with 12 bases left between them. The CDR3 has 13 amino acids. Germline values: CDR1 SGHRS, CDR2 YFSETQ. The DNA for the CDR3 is TGCGCCAGCAGTGTGGGGGAGCGCACTGAAGCTTTCTTT. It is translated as CASSVGERTEAFF.

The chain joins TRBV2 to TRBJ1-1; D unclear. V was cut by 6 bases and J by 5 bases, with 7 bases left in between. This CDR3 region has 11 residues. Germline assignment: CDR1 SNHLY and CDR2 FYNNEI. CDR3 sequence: CASSRGTEAFF. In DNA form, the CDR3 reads TGTGCCAGCAGCCGGGGTACTGAAGCTTTCTTT.

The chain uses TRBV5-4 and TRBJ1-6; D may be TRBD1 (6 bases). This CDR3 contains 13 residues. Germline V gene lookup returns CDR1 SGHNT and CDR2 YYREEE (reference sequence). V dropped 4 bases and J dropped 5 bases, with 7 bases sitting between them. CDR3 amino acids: CASSRDNNSPLHF. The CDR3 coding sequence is TGTGCCAGCAGCCGGGACAATAATTCACCCCTCCACTTT.

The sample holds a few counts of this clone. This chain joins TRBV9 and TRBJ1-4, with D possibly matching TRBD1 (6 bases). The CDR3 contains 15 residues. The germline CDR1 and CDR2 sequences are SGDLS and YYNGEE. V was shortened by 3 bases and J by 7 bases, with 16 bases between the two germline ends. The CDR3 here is CASSEGGTSVEKLFF. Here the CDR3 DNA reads TGTGCCAGCAGCGAGGGGGGGACGTCGGTTGAAAAACTGTTTTTT.

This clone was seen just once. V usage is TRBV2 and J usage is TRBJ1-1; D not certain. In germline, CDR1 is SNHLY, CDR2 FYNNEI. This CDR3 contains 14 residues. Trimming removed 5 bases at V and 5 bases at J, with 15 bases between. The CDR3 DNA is TGTGCCAGCAGTCCCCCGCGGGTGGGGACTGAAGCTTTCTTT. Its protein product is CASSPPRVGTEAFF. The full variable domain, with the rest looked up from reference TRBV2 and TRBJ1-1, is EPEVTQTPSHQVTQMGQEVILRCVPISNHLYFYWYRQILGQKVEFLVSFYNNEISEKSEIFDDQFSVERPDGSNFTLKIRSTKLEDSAMYFCASSPPRVGTEAFFGQGTRLTVV.

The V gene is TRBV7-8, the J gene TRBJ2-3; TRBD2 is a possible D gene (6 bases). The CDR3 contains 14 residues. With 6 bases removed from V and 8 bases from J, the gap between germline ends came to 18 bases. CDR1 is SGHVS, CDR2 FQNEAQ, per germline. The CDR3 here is CASRESGSVGTQYF. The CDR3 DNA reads TGTGCCAGCAGGGAGAGCGGGTCCGTAGGTACGCAGTATTTT.

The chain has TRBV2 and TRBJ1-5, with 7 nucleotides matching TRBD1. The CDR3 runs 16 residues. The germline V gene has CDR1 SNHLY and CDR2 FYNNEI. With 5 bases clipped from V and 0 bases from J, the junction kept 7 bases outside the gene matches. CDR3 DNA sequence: TGTGCCAGCAGTCCTAGGACAGGTTTTAGCAATCAGCCCCAGCATTTT. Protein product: CASSPRTGFSNQPQHF.

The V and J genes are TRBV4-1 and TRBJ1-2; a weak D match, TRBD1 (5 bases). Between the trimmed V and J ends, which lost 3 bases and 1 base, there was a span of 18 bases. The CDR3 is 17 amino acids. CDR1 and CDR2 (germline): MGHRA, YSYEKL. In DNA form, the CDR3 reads TGCGCCAGCAGCCAGGATCGGTCGGGACGGATTAACTATGGCTACACCTTC. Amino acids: CASSQDRSGRINYGYTF.

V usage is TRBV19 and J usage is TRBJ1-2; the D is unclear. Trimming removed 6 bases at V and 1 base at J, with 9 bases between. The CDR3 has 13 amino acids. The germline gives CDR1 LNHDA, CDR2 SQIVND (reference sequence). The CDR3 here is CASSLTVNYGYTF. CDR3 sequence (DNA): TGTGCCAGTAGCCTAACAGTTAACTATGGCTACACCTTC.

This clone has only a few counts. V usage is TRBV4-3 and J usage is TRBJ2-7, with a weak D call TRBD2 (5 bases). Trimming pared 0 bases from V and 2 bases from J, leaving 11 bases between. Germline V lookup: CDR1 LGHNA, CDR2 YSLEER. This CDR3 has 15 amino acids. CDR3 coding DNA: TGCGCCAGCAGCCAAGATCTTTCCGGGGCCTACGAGCAGTACTTC. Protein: CASSQDLSGAYEQYF.

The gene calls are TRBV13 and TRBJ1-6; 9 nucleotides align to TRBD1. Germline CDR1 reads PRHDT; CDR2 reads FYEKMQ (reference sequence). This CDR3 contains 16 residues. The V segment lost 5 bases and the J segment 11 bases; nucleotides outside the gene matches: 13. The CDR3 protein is CASSPGTGRGSAPLHF. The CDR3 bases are TGTGCCAGCAGCCCGGGGACAGGGCGGGGTAGCGCACCCCTCCACTTT.

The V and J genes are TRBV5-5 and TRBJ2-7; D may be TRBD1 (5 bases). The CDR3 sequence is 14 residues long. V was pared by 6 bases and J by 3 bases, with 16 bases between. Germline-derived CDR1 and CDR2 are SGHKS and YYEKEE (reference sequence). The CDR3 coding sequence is TGTGCCAGCAACCTTGACCAGGGTCGCTACGAGCAGTACTTC. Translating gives CASNLDQGRYEQYF.

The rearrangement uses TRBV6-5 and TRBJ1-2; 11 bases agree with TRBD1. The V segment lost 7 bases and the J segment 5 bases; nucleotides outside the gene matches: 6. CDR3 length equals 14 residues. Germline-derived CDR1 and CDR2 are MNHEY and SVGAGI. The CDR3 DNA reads TGTGCCAGCACCCGGACAGGGGGCCAGTATGGCTACACCTTC. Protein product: CASTRTGGQYGYTF.

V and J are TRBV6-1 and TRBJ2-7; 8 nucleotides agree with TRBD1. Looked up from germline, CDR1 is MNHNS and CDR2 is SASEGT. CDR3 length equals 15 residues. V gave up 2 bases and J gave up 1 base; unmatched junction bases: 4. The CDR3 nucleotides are TGTGCCAGCAGTGAAATAGGACAGGGATCCTACGAGCAGTACTTC. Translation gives CASSEIGQGSYEQYF.

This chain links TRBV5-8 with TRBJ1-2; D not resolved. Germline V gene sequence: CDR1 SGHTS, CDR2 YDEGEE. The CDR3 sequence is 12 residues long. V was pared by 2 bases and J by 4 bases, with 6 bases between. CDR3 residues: CASSFGVYGYTF. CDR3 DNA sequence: TGTGCCAGCAGCTTCGGAGTCTATGGCTACACCTTC.

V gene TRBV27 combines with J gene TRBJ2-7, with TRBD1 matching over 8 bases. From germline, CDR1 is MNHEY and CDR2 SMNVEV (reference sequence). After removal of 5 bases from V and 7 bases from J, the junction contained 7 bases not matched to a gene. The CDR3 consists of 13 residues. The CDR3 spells CASSTRQGLEQYF. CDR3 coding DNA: TGTGCCAGCAGTACCCGACAGGGGTTGGAGCAGTACTTC.

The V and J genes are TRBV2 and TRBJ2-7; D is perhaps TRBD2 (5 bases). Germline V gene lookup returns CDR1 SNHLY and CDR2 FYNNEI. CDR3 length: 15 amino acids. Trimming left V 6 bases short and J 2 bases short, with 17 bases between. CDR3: CASSGVERSAYEQYF. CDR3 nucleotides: TGTGCCAGCAGCGGGGTGGAGCGGAGCGCCTACGAGCAGTACTTC.

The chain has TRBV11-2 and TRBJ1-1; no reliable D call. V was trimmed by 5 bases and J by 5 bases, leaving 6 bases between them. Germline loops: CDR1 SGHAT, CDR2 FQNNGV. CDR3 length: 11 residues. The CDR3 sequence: CASSHRTEAFF. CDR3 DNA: TGTGCCAGCAGCCACCGGACTGAAGCTTTCTTT. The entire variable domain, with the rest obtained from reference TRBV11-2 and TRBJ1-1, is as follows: EAGVAQSPRYKIIEKRQSVAFWCNPISGHATLYWYQQILGQGPKLLIQFQNNGVVDDSQLPKDRFSAERLKGVDSTLKIQPAKLEDSAVYLCASSHRTEAFFGQGTRLTVV.

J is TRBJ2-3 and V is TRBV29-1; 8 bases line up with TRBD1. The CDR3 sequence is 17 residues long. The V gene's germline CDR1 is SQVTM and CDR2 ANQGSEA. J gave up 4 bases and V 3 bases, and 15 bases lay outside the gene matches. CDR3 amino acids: CSVDGTGYERRPDTQYF. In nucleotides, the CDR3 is TGCAGCGTTGACGGGACAGGCTATGAGAGGCGACCAGATACGCAGTATTTT.

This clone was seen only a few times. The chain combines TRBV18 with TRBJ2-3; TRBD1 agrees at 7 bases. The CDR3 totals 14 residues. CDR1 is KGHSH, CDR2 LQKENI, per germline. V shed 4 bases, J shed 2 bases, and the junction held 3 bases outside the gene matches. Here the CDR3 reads CASSLDRNTDTQYF. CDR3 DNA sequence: TGTGCCAGCTCACTGGACAGGAACACAGATACGCAGTATTTT.

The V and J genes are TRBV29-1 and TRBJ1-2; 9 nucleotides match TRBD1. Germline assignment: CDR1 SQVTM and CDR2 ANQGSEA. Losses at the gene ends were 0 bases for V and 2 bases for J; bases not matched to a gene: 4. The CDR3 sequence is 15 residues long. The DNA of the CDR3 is TGCAGCGTTGAAGATTGGGACAGGGAAAACTATGGCTACACCTTC. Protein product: CSVEDWDRENYGYTF.

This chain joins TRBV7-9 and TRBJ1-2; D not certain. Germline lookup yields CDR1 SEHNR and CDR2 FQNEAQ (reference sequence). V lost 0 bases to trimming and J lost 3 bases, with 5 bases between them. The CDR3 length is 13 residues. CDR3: CASSLAGDYGYTF. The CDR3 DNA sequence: TGTGCCAGCAGCTTAGCGGGCGACTATGGCTACACCTTC.